The next 24 T cell receptor beta chains were all read from a single sample in a study of control samples from healthy donors and cancer patients. TCRdb's table, derived via immunoSEQ multiplex PCR, lists solely in-frame clones and lacks some. The table lists some 9,800 clones, more than 75% of them singletons. The sequenced sample consisted of PBMCs. The receptors derive from a man aged 55 to 69 with colorectal cancer.

This chain connects TRBV18 to TRBJ1-4; no reliable D call. V shed 3 bases and J shed 5 bases, with 7 bases lying between them. Germline V CDR1 and CDR2: KGHSH, LQKENI. The CDR3 runs 13 residues. CDR3 protein: CASSPAPNEKLFF. The CDR3 nucleotides read TGTGCCAGCTCACCCGCCCCCAATGAAAAACTGTTTTTT.

J is TRBJ1-1 and V is TRBV14; tentative D call: TRBD1 (5 bases). The V end lost 4 bases, the J end lost 0 bases, and 18 bases lay between the germline ends. From germline, CDR1 is SGHDN and CDR2 FVKESK. This CDR3 contains 17 residues. The CDR3 bases are TGTGCCAGCAGCCCACCCCCCTGGACAAACTTGAACACTGAAGCTTTCTTT. Its translation: CASSPPPWTNLNTEAFF.

The chain is built from TRBV5-6 and TRBJ2-7; D possibly corresponds to TRBD1 (5 bases). Trimming removed 0 bases at V and 7 bases at J, with 17 bases between. CDR3 length: 15 amino acids. CDR1 is SGHDT and CDR2 is YYEEEE in the germline V gene. CDR3 residues: CASSLVLKGRGEQYF. The CDR3 bases are TGTGCCAGCAGCTTGGTGTTGAAGGGGCGAGGAGAGCAGTACTTC.

V and J are TRBV2 and TRBJ2-7; D tentatively reads TRBD1 or TRBD2 (5 bases each). This CDR3 spans 14 amino acids. Per the germline V gene, CDR1 is SNHLY and CDR2 is FYNNEI. V was shortened by 3 bases and J by 3 bases, with 12 bases between the two germline ends. DNA for the CDR3: TGTGCCAGCAGTGAGCAGGGAGAGGGCTACGAGCAGTACTTC. It encodes CASSEQGEGYEQYF. The entire variable domain, with the rest obtained from reference TRBV2 and TRBJ2-7, is as follows: EPEVTQTPSHQVTQMGQEVILRCVPISNHLYFYWYRQILGQKVEFLVSFYNNEISEKSEIFDDQFSVERPDGSNFTLKIRSTKLEDSAMYFCASSEQGEGYEQYFGPGTRLTVT.

V gene TRBV3-1 (or the pseudogene TRBV3-2) combines with J gene TRBJ2-3; 9 bases match TRBD2. Looked up from germline, CDR1 is LGHDT and CDR2 is YNNKEL (reference sequence). V lost 5 bases and J lost 1; bases outside the gene matches: 4. This CDR3 region has 15 residues. This chain's CDR3 is CASSFSGRGTDTQYF. As DNA, the CDR3 is TGTGCCAGCAGCTTTAGCGGGAGAGGCACAGATACGCAGTATTTT.

J is TRBJ2-7 and V is TRBV11-2; TRBD1 is a possible D gene (5 bases). The CDR3 sequence is 13 residues long. Per germline, CDR1 SGHAT and CDR2 FQNNGV. The V end lost 5 bases, the J end lost 2 bases, and 10 bases lay between the germline ends. The CDR3 nucleotides are TGTGCCAGCAGCCATACGACAGCCTACGAGCAGTACTTC. Its translation is CASSHTTAYEQYF.

The V call is TRBV30, the J call TRBJ2-6; tentatively, D is TRBD1 (5 bases). The germline gives CDR1 GTSNPN, CDR2 SVGIG (reference sequence). The CDR3 spans 17 residues. Trimming took off 2 bases at V and 0 bases at J, with 14 bases between the two ends. The CDR3 protein is CAWSRGRTSSGANVLTF. Here the CDR3 DNA reads TGTGCCTGGAGTAGGGGCAGGACAAGCTCTGGGGCCAACGTCCTGACTTTC.

This clone is a singleton in its sample. The V call is TRBV7-2, the J call TRBJ2-1; TRBD1 or TRBD2 may be the D gene (5 bases each). The CDR3 consists of 13 residues. CDR1 and CDR2 from the germline V gene are SGHTA and FQGNSA. Trimming shortened V by 5 bases and J by 12 bases, and 17 bases separated the two germline ends. The CDR3, as DNA: TGTGCCAGCAGCGCCGGGACCTATGACGGGCAGTTCTTC. Residues: CASSAGTYDGQFF. Looking up the rest from reference TRBV7-2 and TRBJ2-1 gives the full variable domain: GAGVSQSPSNKVTEKGKDVELRCDPISGHTALYWYRQSLGQGLEFLIYFQGNSAPDKSGLPSDRFSAERTGGSVSTLTIQRTQQEDSAVYLCASSAGTYDGQFFGPGTRLTVL.

The rearrangement uses TRBV4-2 and TRBJ1-1, with D hard to call. CDR3 size: 13 residues. The ends were cut back, 5 bases at V and 3 bases at J, with 10 bases in the middle. Germline assignment: CDR1 LGHNA and CDR2 YNFKEQ. CDR3 bases: TGTGCCAGCAGCTTGGATGTGGACACTGAAGCTTTCTTT. Its translation: CASSLDVDTEAFF.

The V gene is TRBV13, the J gene TRBJ1-2; D unclear. CDR3 length: 14 residues. From germline, CDR1 is PRHDT and CDR2 FYEKMQ (reference sequence). V was pared by 0 bases and J by 3 bases, with 8 bases between. CDR3: CASSLGGFYYGYTF. The CDR3 coding sequence is TGTGCCAGCAGCTTAGGCGGATTCTACTATGGCTACACCTTC.

This clone was counted once. CDR3 DNA sequence: TGTGCCACCAGTGTCTCTAGCGGGGGTTCCTACAATGAGCAGTTCTTC. This encodes CATSVSSGGSYNEQFF. The chain uses TRBV24-1 and TRBJ2-1; 10 positions agree with TRBD2. The CDR3 contains 16 residues. V gave up 5 bases and J gave up 1 base; unmatched junction bases: 4. Germline loops: CDR1 KGHDR, CDR2 SFDVKD.

This clone appeared once. The chain carries TRBV3-1 (or the pseudogene TRBV3-2) and TRBJ2-3; a possible D gene is TRBD1 (5 bases). Trimming pared 0 bases from V and 2 bases from J, leaving 9 bases between. Germline values: CDR1 LGHDT, CDR2 YNNKEL (reference sequence). The CDR3 is 15 residues long. The CDR3 region has the DNA TGTGCCAGCAGCCAAGACAGGGTTTACACAGATACGCAGTATTTT. The encoded protein is CASSQDRVYTDTQYF.

V gene TRBV6-6 combines with J gene TRBJ1-1; D gene uncertain. From germline, CDR1 is MNHNY and CDR2 SVGAGI (reference sequence). The CDR3 contains 13 residues. V shed 7 bases and J shed 0 bases, with 9 bases lying between them. For the CDR3, the DNA is TGTGCCAGCACCCCCCTGTTGAACACTGAAGCTTTCTTT. It codes for CASTPLLNTEAFF.

The chain links TRBV28 to TRBJ1-6; no firm D call. Trimming took off 2 bases at V and 8 bases at J, with 10 bases between the two ends. Germline V gene lookup returns CDR1 MDHEN and CDR2 SYDVKM. The CDR3 runs 14 residues. The CDR3 nucleotides are TGTGCCAGCAGTTTAAATATGGCGTATTCACCCCTCCACTTT. Translated, it gives CASSLNMAYSPLHF.

The chain employs TRBV7-2 and TRBJ2-1; 8 bases match TRBD1. The V and J ends lost 4 bases and 0 bases, in that order; junction bases with no gene match: 2. This CDR3 is 15 amino acids long. Germline V gene data show CDR1 as SGHTA and CDR2 as FQGNSA. CDR3 DNA sequence: TGTGCCAGCAGCTCGACAGGGGCCTCCTACAATGAGCAGTTCTTC. Protein sequence: CASSSTGASYNEQFF.

The gene calls are TRBV19 and TRBJ2-1; D is uncertain. Trimming left V 0 bases short and J 2 bases short, with 8 bases between. This CDR3 has 15 residues. The germline V gene has CDR1 LNHDA and CDR2 SQIVND (reference sequence). The CDR3 region is CASSIEGSAYNEQFF. CDR3 in DNA: TGTGCCAGTAGTATAGAGGGCAGCGCCTACAATGAGCAGTTCTTC.

This clone was detected only once. V usage is TRBV18 and J usage is TRBJ2-1; 11 bases are shared with TRBD2. Trimming cost V 3 bases and J 2 bases; bases outside gene matches: 9. Germline values: CDR1 KGHSH, CDR2 LQKENI. CDR3 length: 18 amino acids. This CDR3 reads CASSPPLAGGLTYNEQFF. CDR3 DNA sequence: TGTGCCAGCTCACCCCCGCTAGCGGGGGGCCTAACCTACAATGAGCAGTTCTTC.

The rearrangement links TRBV19 to TRBJ1-4; possibly TRBD1 for D (5 bases). The germline V gene encodes CDR1 LNHDA and CDR2 SQIVND (reference sequence). The length of the CDR3 is 19 residues. The V gene lost 0 bases and the J gene lost 5 bases, with 22 bases spanning the gap. The CDR3 is CASSIDLWGTGLLNEKLFF. CDR3 nucleotide sequence: TGTGCCAGTAGTATAGATCTGTGGGGAACAGGCCTCCTGAATGAAAAACTGTTTTTT. Full variable domain (outside the CDR3, taken from reference TRBV19 and TRBJ1-4): DGGITQSPKYLFRKEGQNVTLSCEQNLNHDAMYWYRQDPGQGLRLIYYSQIVNDFQKGDIAEGYSVSREKKESFPLTVTSAQKNPTAFYLCASSIDLWGTGLLNEKLFFGSGTQLSVL.

This chain links TRBV12-5 with TRBJ2-7; 7 bases map to TRBD2. The germline gives CDR1 LGHNT, CDR2 FRNRAP. Trimming cost V 6 bases and J 0 bases; bases outside gene matches: 8. CDR3 length: 15 amino acids. As DNA, the CDR3 is TGTGCTAGTGGCACCGGGACTACCTACTCCTACGAGCAGTACTTC. Translating it yields CASGTGTTYSYEQYF.

The chain is built from TRBV24-1 and TRBJ2-2, with D possibly TRBD1 on 5 matching bases. The CDR3 loop spans 16 amino acids. Trimming stripped 0 bases from V and 7 bases from J, with 14 bases between. The germline gives CDR1 KGHDR, CDR2 SFDVKD. DNA for the CDR3: TGTGCCACCAGTGATTTGTGGCAGGGTCGGGTCGGGGAGCTGTTTTTT. This gives the protein CATSDLWQGRVGELFF.

V usage is TRBV29-1 and J usage is TRBJ2-3; D unresolved. Germline V gene lookup returns CDR1 SQVTM and CDR2 ANQGSEA. V dropped 7 bases and J dropped 4 bases, with 9 bases sitting between them. The CDR3 is 11 amino acids. CDR3 residues: CSAVTADTQYF. In DNA form, the CDR3 reads TGCAGCGCTGTGACGGCAGATACGCAGTATTTT.

CDR3 nucleotides: TGTGCCAGCAGCTCCCCCGGGGGGGGAAACACCATATATTTT. It encodes CASSSPGGGNTIYF. The chain is built from TRBV6-6 and TRBJ1-3; perhaps TRBD1 as D (5 bases). Trimming stripped 6 bases from V and 4 bases from J, with 13 bases between. The CDR3 sequence is 14 residues long. Germline values: CDR1 MNHNY, CDR2 SVGAGI (reference sequence).

The J gene is TRBJ2-3, the V gene TRBV7-9; D gene uncertain. The CDR3 spans 11 residues. CDR1 and CDR2 (germline): SEHNR, FQNEAQ (reference sequence). V lost 5 bases, J lost 10 bases, and 10 bases lay in between. The CDR3 loop reads CASSDLGPQYF. CDR3 DNA: TGTGCCAGCAGCGACCTCGGTCCGCAGTATTTT. The whole variable domain, filled in from reference TRBV7-9 and TRBJ2-3, reads DTGVSQNPRHKITKRGQNVTFRCDPISEHNRLYWYRQTLGQGPEFLTYFQNEAQLEKSRLLSDRFSAERPKGSFSTLEIQRTEQGDSAMYLCASSDLGPQYFGPGTRLTVL.

DNA of the CDR3: TGTGCCAGCAGCTTAGCCAGGGGAATTTCTGAAGCTTTCTTT. It specifies CASSLARGISEAFF. The V and J genes are TRBV11-2 and TRBJ1-1, with TRBD1 as a possible D gene (6 bases). The germline V gene has CDR1 SGHAT and CDR2 FQNNGV. The CDR3 spans 14 residues. The V end was cut by 1 base, the J end by 6 bases, with 12 bases between.